Below are 2 T cell receptor beta chains sequenced from a single sample in a study of blood T cells in healthy people across ages (dated by TCRdb to the mid-2010s). Preparation of the library involved 5' RACE. The sequencer listed for this sample is Illumina HiSeq 2500. A second PCR of roughly 6 to 11 cycles was run with a J-beta primer mix and a sample-barcoded 5' primer. TCRdb cleaned the public reads at Q25 with fastp, built clones with MiXCR and kept in-frame beta chains. Identical CDR3 protein sequences are pooled into one entry, listed with their most common genes and DNA. This sample lists some 800,000 distinct CDR3 sequences; around 45% were detected once. The top ten clonotypes cover approximately 19% of the sample. The sequencing input was blood. The source of these receptors is a man aged 60 to 75 in good health.

This rearrangement joins TRBV12-3 or TRBV12-4 to TRBJ2-7, with D hard to call. The CDR3 sequence is 14 residues long. The V and J ends lost 6 bases and 0 bases respectively, with 12 bases between them. The DNA for the CDR3 is TGTGCCAGCAGCTCATATCTTAGCTCCTACGAGCAGTACTTC. It translates to CASSSYLSSYEQYF.

This chain uses TRBV12-3 or TRBV12-4 with TRBJ2-5; D is possibly TRBD1 (6 bases). Trimming pared 1 base from V and 8 bases from J, leaving 11 bases between. The CDR3 consists of 13 residues. The DNA of the CDR3 is TGTGCCAGCAGTTTAGGGGCGGACAGTACCCAGTACTTC. Translated: CASSLGADSTQYF.